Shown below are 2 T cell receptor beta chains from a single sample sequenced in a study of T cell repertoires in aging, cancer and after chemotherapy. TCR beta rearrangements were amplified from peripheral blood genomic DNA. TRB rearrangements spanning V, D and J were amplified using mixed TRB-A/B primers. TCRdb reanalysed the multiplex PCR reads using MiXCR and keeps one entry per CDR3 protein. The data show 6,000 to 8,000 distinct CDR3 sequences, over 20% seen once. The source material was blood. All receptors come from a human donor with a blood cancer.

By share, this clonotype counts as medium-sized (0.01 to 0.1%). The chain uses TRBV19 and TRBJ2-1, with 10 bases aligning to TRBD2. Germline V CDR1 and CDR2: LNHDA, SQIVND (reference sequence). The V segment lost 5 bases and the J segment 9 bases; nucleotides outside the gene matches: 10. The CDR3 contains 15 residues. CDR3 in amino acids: CASSQAGGPIGEQFF. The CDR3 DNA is TGTGCCAGTAGTCAAGCGGGAGGGCCCATTGGTGAGCAGTTCTTC.

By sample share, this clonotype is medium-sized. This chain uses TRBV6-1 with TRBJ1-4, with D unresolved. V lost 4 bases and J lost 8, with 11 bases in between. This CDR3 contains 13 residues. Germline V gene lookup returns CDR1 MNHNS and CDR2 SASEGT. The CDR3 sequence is CASSVRPGEKLFF. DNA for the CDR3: TGTGCCAGCAGTGTTCGACCGGGGGAAAAACTGTTTTTT.